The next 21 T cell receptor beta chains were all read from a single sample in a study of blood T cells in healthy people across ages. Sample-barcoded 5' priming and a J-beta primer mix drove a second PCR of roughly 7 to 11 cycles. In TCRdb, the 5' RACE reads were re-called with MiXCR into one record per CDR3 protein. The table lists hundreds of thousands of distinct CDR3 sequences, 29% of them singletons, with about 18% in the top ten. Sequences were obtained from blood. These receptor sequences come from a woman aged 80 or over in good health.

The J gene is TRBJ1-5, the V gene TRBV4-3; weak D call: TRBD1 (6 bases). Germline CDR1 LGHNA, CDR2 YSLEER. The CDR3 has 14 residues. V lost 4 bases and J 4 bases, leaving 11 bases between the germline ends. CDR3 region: CASSPTRGNQPQHF. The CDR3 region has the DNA TGCGCCAGCAGCCCTACAAGGGGGAATCAGCCCCAGCATTTT.

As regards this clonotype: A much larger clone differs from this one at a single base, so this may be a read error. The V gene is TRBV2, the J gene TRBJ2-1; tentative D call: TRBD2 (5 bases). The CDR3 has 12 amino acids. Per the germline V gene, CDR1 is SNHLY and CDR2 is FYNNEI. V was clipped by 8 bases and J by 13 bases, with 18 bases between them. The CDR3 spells CASAREKETQFF. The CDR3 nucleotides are TGTGCCAGCGCCCGGGAAAAAGAGACCCAGTTCTTC.

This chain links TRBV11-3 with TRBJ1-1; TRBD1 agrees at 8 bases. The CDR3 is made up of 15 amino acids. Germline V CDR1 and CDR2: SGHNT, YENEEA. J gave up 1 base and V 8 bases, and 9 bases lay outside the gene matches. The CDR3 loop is CASDLLGTGNTEAFF. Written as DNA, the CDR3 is TGTGCCAGCGACCTCCTCGGGACAGGGAACACTGAAGCTTTCTTT.

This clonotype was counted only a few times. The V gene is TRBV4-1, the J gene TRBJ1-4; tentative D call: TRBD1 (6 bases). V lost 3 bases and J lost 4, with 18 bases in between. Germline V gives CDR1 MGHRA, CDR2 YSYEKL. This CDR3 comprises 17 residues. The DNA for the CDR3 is TGCGCCAGCAGCCATTTCCCGGGACATGTCATTAATGAAAAACTGTTTTTT. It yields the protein CASSHFPGHVINEKLFF.

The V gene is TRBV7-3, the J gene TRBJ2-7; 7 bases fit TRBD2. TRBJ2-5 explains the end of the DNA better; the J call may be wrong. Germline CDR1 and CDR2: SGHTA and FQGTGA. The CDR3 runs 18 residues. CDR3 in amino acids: CASSLGGRGAGPQETQYF. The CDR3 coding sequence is TGTGCCAGCAGCTTAGGGGGGAGGGGTGCGGGCCCGCAAGAGACCCAGTACTTC.

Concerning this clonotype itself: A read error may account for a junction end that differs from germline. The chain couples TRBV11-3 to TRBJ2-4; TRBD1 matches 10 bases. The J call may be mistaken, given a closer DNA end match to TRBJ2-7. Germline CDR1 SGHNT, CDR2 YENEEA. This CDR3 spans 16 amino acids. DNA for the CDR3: TGTGCCGGCAGCTTAGGGGATGGACAGGGGGTCTACGAGCAGTACTTC. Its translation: CAGSLGDGQGVYEQYF.

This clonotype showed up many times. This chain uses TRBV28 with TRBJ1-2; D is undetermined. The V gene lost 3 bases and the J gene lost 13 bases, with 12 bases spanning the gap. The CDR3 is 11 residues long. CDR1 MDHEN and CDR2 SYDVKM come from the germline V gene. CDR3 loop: CASSLTAEITF. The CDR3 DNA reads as TGTGCCAGCAGTTTGACCGCTGAGATCACCTTC.

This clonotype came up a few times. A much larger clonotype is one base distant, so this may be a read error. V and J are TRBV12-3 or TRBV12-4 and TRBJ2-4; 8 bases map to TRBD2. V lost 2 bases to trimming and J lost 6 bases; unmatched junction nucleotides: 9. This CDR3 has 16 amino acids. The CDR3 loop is CASSLRREVLGNIQYF. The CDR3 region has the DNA TGTGCCAGCAGTTTACGGCGGGAGGTTCTGGGAAACATTCAGTACTTC.

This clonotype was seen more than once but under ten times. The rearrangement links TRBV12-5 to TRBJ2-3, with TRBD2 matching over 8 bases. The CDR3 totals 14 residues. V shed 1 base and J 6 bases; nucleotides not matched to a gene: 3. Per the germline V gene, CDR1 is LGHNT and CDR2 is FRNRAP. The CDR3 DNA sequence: TGTGCTAGTGGTTTGGCGGGGGGGCCGGATACGCAGTATTTT. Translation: CASGLAGGPDTQYF.

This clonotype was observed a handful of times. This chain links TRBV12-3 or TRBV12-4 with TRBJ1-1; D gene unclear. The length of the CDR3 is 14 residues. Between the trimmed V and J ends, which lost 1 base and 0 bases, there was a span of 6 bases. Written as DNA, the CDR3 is TGTGCCAGCAGTTTAGAGCCGCTGAACACTGAAGCTTTCTTT. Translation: CASSLEPLNTEAFF.

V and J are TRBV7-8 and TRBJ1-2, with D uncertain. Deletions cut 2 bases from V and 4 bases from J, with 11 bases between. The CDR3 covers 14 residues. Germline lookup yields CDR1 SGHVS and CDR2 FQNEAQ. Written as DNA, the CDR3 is TGTGCCAGCAGCTTACCCGGGATGCTCTATGGCTACACCTTC. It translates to CASSLPGMLYGYTF.

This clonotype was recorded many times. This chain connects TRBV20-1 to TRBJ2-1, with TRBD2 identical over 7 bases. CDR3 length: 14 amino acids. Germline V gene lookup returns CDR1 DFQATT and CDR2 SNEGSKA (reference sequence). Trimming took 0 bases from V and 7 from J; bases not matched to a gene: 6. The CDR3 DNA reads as TGCAGTGCTAGAGATCAAGCGGGGAGGAATGAGCAGTTCTTC. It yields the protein CSARDQAGRNEQFF.

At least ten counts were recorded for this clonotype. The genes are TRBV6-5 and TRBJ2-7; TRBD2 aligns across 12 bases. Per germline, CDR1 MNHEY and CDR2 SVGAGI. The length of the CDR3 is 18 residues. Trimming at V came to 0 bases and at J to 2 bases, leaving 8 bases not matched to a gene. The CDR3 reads CASSYSASGGADPYEQYF. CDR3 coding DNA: TGTGCCAGCAGTTACTCAGCTAGCGGGGGGGCTGACCCCTACGAGCAGTACTTC.

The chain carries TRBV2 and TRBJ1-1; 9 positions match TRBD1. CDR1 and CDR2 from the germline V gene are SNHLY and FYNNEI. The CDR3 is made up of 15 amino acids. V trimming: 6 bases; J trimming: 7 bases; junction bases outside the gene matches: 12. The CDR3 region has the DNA TGTGCCAGCAGACAAAACAGGGGGCTAGGGGTTGAAGCTTTCTTT. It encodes CASRQNRGLGVEAFF.

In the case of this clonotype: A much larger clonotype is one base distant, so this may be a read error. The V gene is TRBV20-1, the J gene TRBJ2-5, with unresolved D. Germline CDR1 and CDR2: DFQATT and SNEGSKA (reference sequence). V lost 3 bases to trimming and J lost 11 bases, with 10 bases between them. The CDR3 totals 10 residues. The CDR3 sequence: CSASIHGQYF. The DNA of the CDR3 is TGCAGTGCTAGTATCCACGGGCAGTACTTC.

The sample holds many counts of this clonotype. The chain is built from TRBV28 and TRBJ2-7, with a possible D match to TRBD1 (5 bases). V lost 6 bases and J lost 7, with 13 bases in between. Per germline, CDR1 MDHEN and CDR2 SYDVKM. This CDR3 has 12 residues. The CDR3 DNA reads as TGTGCCAGCAGATTGACAGACGGGGAGCAGTACTTC. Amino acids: CASRLTDGEQYF. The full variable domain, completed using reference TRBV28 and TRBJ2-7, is DVKVTQSSRYLVKRTGEKVFLECVQDMDHENMFWYRQDPGLGLRLIYFSYDVKMKEKGDIPEGYSVSREKKERFSLILESASTNQTSMYLCASRLTDGEQYFGPGTRLTVT.

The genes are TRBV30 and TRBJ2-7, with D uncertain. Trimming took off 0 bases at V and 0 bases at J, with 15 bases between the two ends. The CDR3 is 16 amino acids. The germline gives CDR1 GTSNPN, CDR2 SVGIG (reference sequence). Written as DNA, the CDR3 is TGTGCCTGGAGTGTAATCGGTACGAGGAGCTCCTACGAGCAGTACTTC. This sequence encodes CAWSVIGTRSSYEQYF.

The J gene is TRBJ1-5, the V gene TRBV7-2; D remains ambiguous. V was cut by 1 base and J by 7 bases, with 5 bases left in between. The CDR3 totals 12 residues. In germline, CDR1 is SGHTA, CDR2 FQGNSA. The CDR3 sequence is CTSSLVGQPQHF. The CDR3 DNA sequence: TGTACCAGCAGCTTAGTCGGGCAGCCCCAGCATTTT.

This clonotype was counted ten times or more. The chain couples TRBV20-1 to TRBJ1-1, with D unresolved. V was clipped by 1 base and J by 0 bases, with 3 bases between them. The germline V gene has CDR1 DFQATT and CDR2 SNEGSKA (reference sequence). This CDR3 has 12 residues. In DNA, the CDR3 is TGCAGTGCTAGAGGGATGAACACTGAAGCTTTCTTT. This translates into CSARGMNTEAFF.

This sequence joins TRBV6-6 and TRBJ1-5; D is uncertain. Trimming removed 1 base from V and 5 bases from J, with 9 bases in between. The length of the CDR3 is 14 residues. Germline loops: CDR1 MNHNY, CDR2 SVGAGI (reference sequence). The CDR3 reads CASSYWQHDQPQHF. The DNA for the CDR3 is TGTGCCAGCAGTTACTGGCAGCACGATCAGCCCCAGCATTTT.

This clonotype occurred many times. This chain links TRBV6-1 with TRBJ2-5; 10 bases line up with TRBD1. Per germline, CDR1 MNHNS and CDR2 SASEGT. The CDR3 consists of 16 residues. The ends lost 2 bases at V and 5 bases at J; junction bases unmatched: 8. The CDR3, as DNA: TGTGCCAGCAGTGAACGAAAGACAGGGGGCCAGGAGACCCAGTACTTC. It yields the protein CASSERKTGGQETQYF.